The clone carrying this T cell receptor beta chain was counted a few times. In the same sample, other DNA sequences code for this CDR3. These data originate in a study of blood T cell repertoires in COVID-19. Across the whole study: T cells, B-cell-depleted T cells, or PBMCs provided the cDNA or gDNA that served as material.

This CDR3 spans 12 amino acids. The V end was cut by 3 bases, the J end by 3 bases, with 4 bases between. TCRdb keeps only in-frame clones here, not all; method: immunoSEQ multiplex PCR. The sample contains about 280,000 clones, almost 90% of which appear only once. The rearrangement uses TRBV12-3 or TRBV12-4 and TRBJ2-3, with D hard to call. The sequenced sample consisted of PBMCs or T cells enriched from blood (not recorded which). This clonotype originated in a young woman with acute COVID-19. CDR3 protein: CASSFLTDTQYF. The CDR3 DNA sequence: TGTGCCAGCAGTTTCCTTACAGATACGCAGTATTTT.